This is a list of T cell receptor beta chains from one sample in a study of T-cell reconstitution after alpha-beta-depleted transplantation in children. TCRdb processed the PCR reads anew with MiXCR; each CDR3 protein has one entry. The data hold about a million distinct CDR3 sequences, with roughly 29% observed a single time. Sequenced here: PBMCs, mostly from graft donor cells, sampled 360 days after TCRalphabeta/CD19-depleted stem cell transplant. The receptors come from a boy in the first two years of life who had a stem cell transplant for SCID, so the T cells may come from the graft donor. Both conserved end residues are part of each CDR3. The order of the fields is CDR3 protein, CDR3 DNA, V gene, D gene, J gene, clone size. A D gene is named only where the DNA matches it firmly. The size entry is marked missing in some rows and otherwise reads once, few, many or a size class.

cdr3_aa: CASSPRSLSYNEQFF; cdr3_nt: TGTGCCAGCTCACCAAGGTCGTTATCCTACAATGAGCAGTTCTTC; v_call: TRBV18; d_call: NA; j_call: TRBJ2-1; clone_size: NA
cdr3_aa: CASSLATGRGNEQFF; cdr3_nt: TGCGCCAGCAGCTTGGCGACTGGACGCGGGAATGAGCAGTTCTTC; v_call: TRBV5-1; d_call: NA; j_call: TRBJ2-1; clone_size: few
cdr3_aa: CSARVKGAIGPQHF; cdr3_nt: TGCAGTGCTAGAGTCAAGGGAGCCATAGGGCCCCAGCATTTT; v_call: TRBV20-1; d_call: NA; j_call: TRBJ1-5; clone_size: NA
cdr3_aa: CAITQGSPYEQYF; cdr3_nt: TGTGCCATCACCCAAGGTTCACCCTACGAGCAGTACTTC; v_call: TRBV10-3; d_call: NA; j_call: TRBJ2-7; clone_size: NA
cdr3_aa: CASRQGPETYNEQFF; cdr3_nt: TGTGCCAGTAGACAAGGGCCTGAAACCTACAATGAGCAGTTCTTC; v_call: TRBV19; d_call: NA; j_call: TRBJ2-1; clone_size: NA
cdr3_aa: CASSVTGTGLLKVAKNIQYF; cdr3_nt: TGTGCCAGCAGCGTTACCGGGACAGGGCTTCTCAAGGTGGCCAAAAACATTCAGTACTTC; v_call: TRBV4-2; d_call: TRBD1; j_call: TRBJ2-4; clone_size: few
cdr3_aa: CASSLAGLRLEQYF; cdr3_nt: TGCGCCAGCAGCTTGGCCGGACTACGATTGGAGCAGTACTTC; v_call: TRBV5-1; d_call: NA; j_call: TRBJ2-7; clone_size: NA
cdr3_aa: CAISRTFETEAFF; cdr3_nt: TGTGCCATCAGTAGGACCTTTGAGACTGAAGCTTTCTTT; v_call: TRBV10-3; d_call: NA; j_call: TRBJ1-1; clone_size: few
cdr3_aa: CSAAPGREETQYF; cdr3_nt: TGCAGTGCTGCCCCCGGGCGGGAAGAGACCCAGTACTTC; v_call: TRBV20-1; d_call: NA; j_call: TRBJ2-5; clone_size: few
cdr3_aa: CASSTRASNYGYTF; cdr3_nt: TGTGCCAGCTCTACCAGGGCTTCTAACTATGGCTACACCTTC; v_call: TRBV18; d_call: NA; j_call: TRBJ1-2; clone_size: NA
cdr3_aa: CASSSSASGGVSTDTQYF; cdr3_nt: TGTGCCAGCAGCTCGTCGGCTAGCGGGGGGGTAAGCACAGATACGCAGTATTTT; v_call: TRBV4-2; d_call: TRBD2; j_call: TRBJ2-3; clone_size: NA
cdr3_aa: CSVETLDSQSSSTDTQYF; cdr3_nt: TGCAGCGTTGAGACCCTGGACAGTCAGTCATCTAGCACAGATACGCAGTATTTT; v_call: TRBV29-1; d_call: NA; j_call: TRBJ2-3; clone_size: few
cdr3_aa: CASSLTGGRIYNEQFF; cdr3_nt: TGTGCCAGCAGCTTAACAGGGGGCAGGATTTACAATGAGCAGTTCTTC; v_call: TRBV7-3; d_call: TRBD1; j_call: TRBJ2-1; clone_size: few
cdr3_aa: CASPLLRGPRGYEQYF; cdr3_nt: TGTGCCAGCCCTCTACTGCGGGGGCCCCGCGGCTACGAGCAGTACTTC; v_call: TRBV12-3/TRBV12-4; d_call: NA; j_call: TRBJ2-7; clone_size: NA
cdr3_aa: CASSGQDRNTEAFF; cdr3_nt: TGTGCCAGCAGCGGACAGGACAGGAACACTGAAGCTTTCTTT; v_call: TRBV11-2; d_call: TRBD1; j_call: TRBJ1-1; clone_size: few
cdr3_aa: CASSTYRTEETQYF; cdr3_nt: TGTGCCAGCAGCACCTATAGGACGGAAGAGACCCAGTACTTC; v_call: TRBV12-3/TRBV12-4; d_call: NA; j_call: TRBJ2-5; clone_size: NA
cdr3_aa: CAISEGQAGTKTQYF; cdr3_nt: TGTGCCATCAGTGAAGGACAGGCTGGGACGAAGACCCAGTACTTC; v_call: TRBV10-3; d_call: TRBD1; j_call: TRBJ2-5; clone_size: NA
cdr3_aa: CASSLSRGFDYNEQFF; cdr3_nt: TGCGCCAGCAGCTTGTCCCGGGGCTTTGATTACAATGAGCAGTTCTTC; v_call: TRBV5-1; d_call: NA; j_call: TRBJ2-1; clone_size: NA
cdr3_aa: CASSAQTGLLGANVLTF; cdr3_nt: TGTGCCAGCAGCGCCCAGACAGGGCTCCTCGGGGCCAACGTCCTGACTTTC; v_call: TRBV9; d_call: TRBD1; j_call: TRBJ2-6; clone_size: NA
cdr3_aa: CASRTYTGDTQYF; cdr3_nt: TGTGCCAGCAGGACATACACAGGAGATACGCAGTATTTT; v_call: TRBV27; d_call: NA; j_call: TRBJ2-3; clone_size: NA
cdr3_aa: CASRKELALINEQFF; cdr3_nt: TGTGCCAGCAGGAAAGAACTAGCGCTCATCAATGAGCAGTTCTTC; v_call: TRBV7-2; d_call: TRBD2; j_call: TRBJ2-1; clone_size: NA
cdr3_aa: CSARAAGRFYNEQFF; cdr3_nt: TGCAGTGCTAGAGCAGCGGGGAGGTTCTACAATGAGCAGTTCTTC; v_call: TRBV20-1; d_call: TRBD2; j_call: TRBJ2-1; clone_size: NA
cdr3_aa: CASSPHPRNSYNEQFF; cdr3_nt: TGTGCCAGCAGTCCCCACCCCCGGAACTCCTACAATGAGCAGTTCTTC; v_call: TRBV27; d_call: NA; j_call: TRBJ2-1; clone_size: NA
cdr3_aa: CSARGVGPTQYF; cdr3_nt: TGCAGTGCTAGAGGAGTCGGGCCCACCCAGTACTTC; v_call: TRBV20-1; d_call: NA; j_call: TRBJ2-5; clone_size: NA
cdr3_aa: CSARALLETGELFF; cdr3_nt: TGCAGTGCTAGAGCCCTCCTTGAGACCGGGGAGCTGTTTTTT; v_call: TRBV20-1; d_call: NA; j_call: TRBJ2-2; clone_size: NA
cdr3_aa: CASSHPGRLNSPLHF; cdr3_nt: TGTGCCAGCAGCCACCCGGGACGTCTCAATTCACCCCTCCACTTT; v_call: TRBV12-3/TRBV12-4; d_call: NA; j_call: TRBJ1-6; clone_size: NA
cdr3_aa: CASSHRARSTDTQYF; cdr3_nt: TGCGCCAGCAGCCACAGGGCCCGGAGCACAGATACGCAGTATTTT; v_call: TRBV4-3; d_call: NA; j_call: TRBJ2-3; clone_size: NA
cdr3_aa: CSATRTATYEQYF; cdr3_nt: TGCAGTGCCACCCGGACGGCCACCTACGAGCAGTACTTC; v_call: TRBV20-1; d_call: NA; j_call: TRBJ2-7; clone_size: NA
cdr3_aa: CASSQISGGASYEQYF; cdr3_nt: TGTGCCAGCAGCCAAATTAGCGGGGGGGCCTCCTACGAGCAGTACTTC; v_call: TRBV4-2; d_call: TRBD2; j_call: TRBJ2-7; clone_size: many
cdr3_aa: CASSLGRWRNNSPLHF; cdr3_nt: TGTGCCAGCAGTTTAGGGCGCTGGAGGAATAATTCACCCCTCCACTTT; v_call: TRBV12-3/TRBV12-4; d_call: NA; j_call: TRBJ1-6; clone_size: few
cdr3_aa: CASGLPDRESYNEQFF; cdr3_nt: TGTGCTAGTGGTTTGCCCGACAGGGAGTCCTACAATGAGCAGTTCTTC; v_call: TRBV12-5; d_call: TRBD1; j_call: TRBJ2-1; clone_size: NA
cdr3_aa: CSARGVRIANEQFF; cdr3_nt: TGCAGTGCTAGAGGGGTGCGCATTGCCAATGAGCAGTTCTTC; v_call: TRBV20-1; d_call: NA; j_call: TRBJ2-1; clone_size: NA